One T cell receptor (beta chain) is described in this entry. Its antigen is currently not known. No base qualities exist here, and no much larger clone lies one base off it. These data are taken from a study of CD8 T cells in ankylosing spondylitis (dated by TCRdb to about 2017). Broadly, across the study: The study profiled T cell receptor beta repertoires in healthy donors and ankylosing spondylitis patients to find disease-linked TCR variants. In total, the full study cohort was made up of about 99 healthy donors and 25 to 30 ankylosing spondylitis patients. Peripheral blood was sampled, and synovial fluid was also collected from ankylosing spondylitis patients. Study-level results and caveats: A TCR beta motif of 7 or 8 highly homologous amino acid variants appeared characteristic of blood from ankylosing spondylitis patients. Some of the motif variants had been reported before in the synovial fluid and blood of reactive arthritis patients, a finding that suggests common disease-initiation mechanisms. The disease-linked clones showed a CD8+ phenotype and occurred at relatively low frequencies in peripheral blood. The disease-linked clones were reported as significantly enriched in matched synovial fluid samples from ankylosing spondylitis patients.

CDR1 and CDR2, per the germline V gene (reference sequence), are DFQATT and SNEGSKA. Trimming accounts for 1 base at V and 4 bases at J, while the number of junction bases matched to no gene is 7. Its CDR3 holds 15 amino acids, cysteine through phenylalanine. Of all the DNA, just the CDR3 is kept, 45 bases in frame from base 1. TCRdb shows the sequencer as Illumina HiSeq 2500. Quantitative 5'-RACE with molecular barcodes was the method used to prepare the TCR beta libraries. In the paper's pipeline: To identify disease-linked TCR variants, a new computational method was used, one built on a probabilistic model of VDJ rearrangement. Clones were called with MiXCR by TCRdb after fastp trimmed the public reads at Q25, and only in-frame beta chains were retained. Each entry is one CDR3 protein sequence, shown with its most common DNA and genes. TCRdb's processing, not the authors' own work, is the source of the V and J calls. The sample table records some 220,000 distinct CDR3 sequences; about 10% of these occur just once. Of the sample, 2.6% falls within the top ten clones.

The source is a male donor with ankylosing spondylitis or in good health (not recorded which). This chain is built from TRBV20-1 and TRBJ2-1; 7 bases in the middle match TRBD2. Sequenced input: blood, either unsorted or a sorted T cell fraction (not recorded which). This receptor has the CDR3 CSARGGGGGYNEQFF. The DNA is TGCAGTGCTAGAGGGGGCGGGGGAGGGTACAATGAGCAGTTCTTC.